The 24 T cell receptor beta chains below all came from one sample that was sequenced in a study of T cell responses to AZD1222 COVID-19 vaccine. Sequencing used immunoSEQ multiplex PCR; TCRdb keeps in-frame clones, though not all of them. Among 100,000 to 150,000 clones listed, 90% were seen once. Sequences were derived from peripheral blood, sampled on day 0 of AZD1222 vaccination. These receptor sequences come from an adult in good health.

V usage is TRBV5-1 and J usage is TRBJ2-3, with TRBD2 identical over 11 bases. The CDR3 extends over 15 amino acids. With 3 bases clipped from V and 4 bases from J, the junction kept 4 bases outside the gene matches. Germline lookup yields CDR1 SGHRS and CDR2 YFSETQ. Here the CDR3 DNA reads TGCGCCAGCAGCTATAGCGGGGGGGCCCCAGATACGCAGTATTTT. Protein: CASSYSGGAPDTQYF.

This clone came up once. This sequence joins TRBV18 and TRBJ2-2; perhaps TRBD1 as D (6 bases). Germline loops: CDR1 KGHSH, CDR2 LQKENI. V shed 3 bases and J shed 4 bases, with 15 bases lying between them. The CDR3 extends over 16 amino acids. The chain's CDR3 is CASSPRTVSGTGELFF. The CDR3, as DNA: TGTGCCAGCTCACCTCGGACAGTTTCAGGCACCGGGGAGCTGTTTTTT.

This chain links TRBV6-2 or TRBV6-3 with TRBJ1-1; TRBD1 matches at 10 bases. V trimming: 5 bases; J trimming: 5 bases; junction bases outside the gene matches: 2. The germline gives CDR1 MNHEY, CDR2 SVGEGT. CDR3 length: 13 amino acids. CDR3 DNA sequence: TGTGCCAGCAGTAGACAGGGGGCGACTGAAGCTTTCTTT. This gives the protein CASSRQGATEAFF.

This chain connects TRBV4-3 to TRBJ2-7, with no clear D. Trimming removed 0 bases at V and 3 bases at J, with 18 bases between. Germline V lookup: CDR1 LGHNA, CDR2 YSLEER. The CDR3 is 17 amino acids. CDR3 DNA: TGCGCCAGCAGCCAAGATCCCACCGGGCCCTCCGGCTACGAGCAGTACTTC. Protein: CASSQDPTGPSGYEQYF.

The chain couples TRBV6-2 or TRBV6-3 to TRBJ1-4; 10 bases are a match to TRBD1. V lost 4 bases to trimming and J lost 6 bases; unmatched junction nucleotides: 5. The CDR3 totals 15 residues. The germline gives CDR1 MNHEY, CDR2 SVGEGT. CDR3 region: CASSSAGTGDEKLFF. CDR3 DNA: TGTGCCAGCAGTTCCGCCGGGACAGGGGATGAAAAACTGTTTTTT.

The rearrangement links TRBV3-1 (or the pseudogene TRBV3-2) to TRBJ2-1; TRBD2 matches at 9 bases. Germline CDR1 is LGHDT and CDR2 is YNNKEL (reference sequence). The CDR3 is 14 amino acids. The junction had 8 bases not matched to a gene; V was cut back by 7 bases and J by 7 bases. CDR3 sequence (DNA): TGTGCCAGCATGGGGACTAGCCCGGAAAATGAGCAGTTCTTC. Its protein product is CASMGTSPENEQFF.

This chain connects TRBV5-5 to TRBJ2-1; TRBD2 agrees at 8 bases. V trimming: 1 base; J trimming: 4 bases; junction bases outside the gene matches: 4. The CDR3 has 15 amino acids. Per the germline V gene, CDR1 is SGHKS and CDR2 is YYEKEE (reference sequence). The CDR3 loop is CASSLFSGVYNEQFF. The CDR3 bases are TGTGCCAGCAGCTTGTTTAGCGGGGTATACAATGAGCAGTTCTTC.

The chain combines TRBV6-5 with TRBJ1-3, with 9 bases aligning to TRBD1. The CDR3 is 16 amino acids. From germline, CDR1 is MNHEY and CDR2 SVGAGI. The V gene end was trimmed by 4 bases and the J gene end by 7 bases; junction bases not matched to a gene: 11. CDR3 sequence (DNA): TGTGCCAGCAGTTTCGGGACAGGGCTAGGCAGGAACACCATATATTTT. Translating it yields CASSFGTGLGRNTIYF.

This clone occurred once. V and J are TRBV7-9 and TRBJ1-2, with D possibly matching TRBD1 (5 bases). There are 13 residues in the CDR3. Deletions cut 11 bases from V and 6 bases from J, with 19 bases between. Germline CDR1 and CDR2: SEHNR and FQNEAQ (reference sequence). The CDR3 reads CAGAGRARDGYTF. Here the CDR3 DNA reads TGTGCCGGTGCAGGGCGGGCTCGCGATGGCTACACCTTC.

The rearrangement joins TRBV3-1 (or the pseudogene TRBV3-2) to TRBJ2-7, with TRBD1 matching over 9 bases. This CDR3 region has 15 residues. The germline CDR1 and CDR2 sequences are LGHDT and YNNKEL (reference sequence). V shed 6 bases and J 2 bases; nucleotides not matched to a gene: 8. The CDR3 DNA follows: TGTGCCAGCAGTCCATCCGGGACAGGGACCTACGAGCAGTACTTC. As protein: CASSPSGTGTYEQYF.

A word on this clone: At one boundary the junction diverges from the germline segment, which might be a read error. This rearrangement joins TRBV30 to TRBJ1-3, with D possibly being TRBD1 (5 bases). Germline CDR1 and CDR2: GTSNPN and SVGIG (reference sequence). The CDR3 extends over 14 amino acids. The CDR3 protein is CAWTLWGSGNTIYF. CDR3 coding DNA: TGTGCCTGGACCCTCTGGGGGTCTGGGAACACCATATATTTT. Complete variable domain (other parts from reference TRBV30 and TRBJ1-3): SQTIHQWPATLVQPVGSPLSLECTVEGTSNPNLYWYRQAAGRGLQLLFYSVGIGQISSEVPQNLSASRPQDRQFILSSKKLLLSDSGFYLCAWTLWGSGNTIYFGEGSWLTVV.

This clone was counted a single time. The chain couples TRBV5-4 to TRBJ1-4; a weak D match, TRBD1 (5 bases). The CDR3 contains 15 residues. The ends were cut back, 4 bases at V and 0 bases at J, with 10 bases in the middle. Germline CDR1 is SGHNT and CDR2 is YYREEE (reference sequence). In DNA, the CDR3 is TGTGCCAGCAGCAGACAGAGTTCAACTAATGAAAAACTGTTTTTT. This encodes CASSRQSSTNEKLFF. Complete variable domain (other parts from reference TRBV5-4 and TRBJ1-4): ETGVTQSPTHLIKTRGQQVTLRCSSQSGHNTVSWYQQALGQGPQFIFQYYREEENGRGNFPPRFSGLQFPNYSSELNVNALELDDSALYLCASSRQSSTNEKLFFGSGTQLSVL.

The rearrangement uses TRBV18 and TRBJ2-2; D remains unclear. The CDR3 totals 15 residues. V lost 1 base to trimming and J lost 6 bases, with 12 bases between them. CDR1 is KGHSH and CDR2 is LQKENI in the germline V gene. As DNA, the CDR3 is TGTGCCAGCTCACCACGGGTTACGGCAGCCGGGGAGCTGTTTTTT. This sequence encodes CASSPRVTAAGELFF.

This chain's CDR3 is CASSLLMNTEAFF. For the CDR3, the DNA is TGTGCCAGCAGTTTATTGATGAACACTGAAGCTTTCTTT. This rearrangement joins TRBV27 to TRBJ1-1; D ambiguous. The CDR3 runs to 13 residues. Germline V gives CDR1 MNHEY, CDR2 SMNVEV (reference sequence). Deletions cut 1 base from V and 0 bases from J, with 3 bases between.

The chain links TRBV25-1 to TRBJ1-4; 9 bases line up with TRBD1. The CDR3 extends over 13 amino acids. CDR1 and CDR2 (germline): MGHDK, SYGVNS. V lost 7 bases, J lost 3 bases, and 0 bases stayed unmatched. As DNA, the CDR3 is TGTGCCAGCAACAGGGGGCCTAATGAAAAACTGTTTTTT. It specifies CASNRGPNEKLFF.

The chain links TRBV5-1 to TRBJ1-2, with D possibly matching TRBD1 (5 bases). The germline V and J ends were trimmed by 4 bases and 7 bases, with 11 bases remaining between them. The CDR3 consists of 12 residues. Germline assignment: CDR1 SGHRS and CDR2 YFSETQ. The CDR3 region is CASSNQGIGYTF. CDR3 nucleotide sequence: TGCGCCAGCAGCAACCAGGGAATTGGCTACACCTTC.

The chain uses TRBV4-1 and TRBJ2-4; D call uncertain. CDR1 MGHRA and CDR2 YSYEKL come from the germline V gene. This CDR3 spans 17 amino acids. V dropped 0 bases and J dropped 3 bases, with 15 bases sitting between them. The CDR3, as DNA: TGCGCCAGCAGCCAAGAACCCGGCAGGTCCGTCAAAAACATTCAGTACTTC. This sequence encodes CASSQEPGRSVKNIQYF.

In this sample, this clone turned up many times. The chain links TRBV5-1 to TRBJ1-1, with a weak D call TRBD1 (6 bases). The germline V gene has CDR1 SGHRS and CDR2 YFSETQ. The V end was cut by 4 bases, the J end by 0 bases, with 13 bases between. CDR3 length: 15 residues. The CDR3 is CASSRSTGLNTEAFF. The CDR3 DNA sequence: TGCGCCAGCAGCCGTTCGACAGGTCTGAACACTGAAGCTTTCTTT.

CDR3 protein: CATSRDTGATNEKLFF. The CDR3 region has the DNA TGTGCCACCAGCAGAGATACAGGGGCAACTAATGAAAAACTGTTTTTT. The chain carries TRBV15 and TRBJ1-4; 7 bases line up with TRBD1. V was clipped by 0 bases and J by 0 bases; unmatched bases: 1. Germline V gene lookup returns CDR1 LNHNV and CDR2 YYDKDF (reference sequence). The CDR3 runs to 16 residues.

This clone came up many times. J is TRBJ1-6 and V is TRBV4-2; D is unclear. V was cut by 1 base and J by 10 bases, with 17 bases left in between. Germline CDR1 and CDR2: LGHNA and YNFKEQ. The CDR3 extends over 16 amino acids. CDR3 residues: CASSQVVESMGSPLHF. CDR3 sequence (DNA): TGTGCCAGCAGCCAAGTAGTCGAGTCCATGGGGTCACCCCTCCACTTT.

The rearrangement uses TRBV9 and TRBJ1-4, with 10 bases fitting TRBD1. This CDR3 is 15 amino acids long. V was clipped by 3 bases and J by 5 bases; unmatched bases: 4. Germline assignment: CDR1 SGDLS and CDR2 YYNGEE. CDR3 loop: CASSEETGGNEKLFF. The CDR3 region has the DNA TGTGCCAGCAGCGAAGAGACAGGGGGCAATGAAAAACTGTTTTTT.

CDR3 in amino acids: CASSPHPGQGLDSPLHF. The CDR3 DNA sequence: TGTGCCAGCAGCCCGCACCCTGGACAGGGCCTTGATTCACCCCTCCACTTT. V gene TRBV3-1 (or the pseudogene TRBV3-2) combines with J gene TRBJ1-6; TRBD1 aligns across 8 bases. The CDR3 runs to 17 residues. The germline gives CDR1 LGHDT, CDR2 YNNKEL (reference sequence). V lost 4 bases and J lost 8; bases outside the gene matches: 13.

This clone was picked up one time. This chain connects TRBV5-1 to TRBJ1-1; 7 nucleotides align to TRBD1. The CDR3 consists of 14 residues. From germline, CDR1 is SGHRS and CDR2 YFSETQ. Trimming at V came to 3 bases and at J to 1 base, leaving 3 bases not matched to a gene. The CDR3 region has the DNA TGCGCCAGCAGCTCGGGACAGTCGAACACTGAAGCTTTCTTT. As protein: CASSSGQSNTEAFF.

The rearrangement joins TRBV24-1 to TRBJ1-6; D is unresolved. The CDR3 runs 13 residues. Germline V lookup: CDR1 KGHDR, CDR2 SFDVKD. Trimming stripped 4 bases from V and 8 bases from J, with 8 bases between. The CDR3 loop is CATSETGYSPLHF. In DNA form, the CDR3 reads TGTGCCACCAGTGAGACGGGGTATTCACCCCTCCACTTT.